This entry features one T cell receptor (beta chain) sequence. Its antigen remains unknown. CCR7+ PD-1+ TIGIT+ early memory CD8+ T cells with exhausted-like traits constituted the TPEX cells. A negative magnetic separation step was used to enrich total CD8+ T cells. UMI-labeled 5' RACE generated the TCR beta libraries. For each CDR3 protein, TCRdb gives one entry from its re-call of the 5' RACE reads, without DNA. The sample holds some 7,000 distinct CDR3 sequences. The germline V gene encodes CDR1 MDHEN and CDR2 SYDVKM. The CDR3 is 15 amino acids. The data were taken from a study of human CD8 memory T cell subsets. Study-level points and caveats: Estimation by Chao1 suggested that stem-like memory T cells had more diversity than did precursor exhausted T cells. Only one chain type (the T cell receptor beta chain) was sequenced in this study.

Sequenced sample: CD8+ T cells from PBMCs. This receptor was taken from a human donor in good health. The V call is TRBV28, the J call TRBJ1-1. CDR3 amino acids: CASSPRGGENTEAFF.